Following are 31 T cell receptor beta chains from one sample sequenced in a study of blood T cell repertoires in COVID-19 (TCRdb year 2020). The library was built by means of the immunoSEQ multiplex PCR assay. In its TCRdb copy, this immuneACCESS table keeps in-frame sequences only and misses some clones. Where compared with another copy, unresolved V genes explain less than half of these, and the others have no known cause. The sample contains about 160,000 clones, about four fifths of them found a single time. Of the sample, around 3.2% is held by the ten largest clones. The sample consisted of PBMCs or T cells enriched from blood (not recorded which). The receptors come from a woman aged 60-75 years who had recovered from COVID-19.

The V call is TRBV9, the J call TRBJ1-4; 11 nucleotides align to TRBD1. The CDR3 is 14 residues long. V was pared by 3 bases and J by 7 bases, with 2 bases of the junction left unmatched. CDR1 and CDR2 (germline): SGDLS, YYNGEE. The CDR3 protein is CASSEGTGGEKLFF. In DNA form, the CDR3 reads TGTGCCAGCAGCGAAGGGACAGGGGGTGAAAAACTGTTTTTT.

The chain links TRBV27 to TRBJ2-3; D unclear. With 9 bases removed from V and 2 bases from J, the gap between germline ends came to 12 bases. Germline CDR1 MNHEY, CDR2 SMNVEV (reference sequence). The CDR3 contains 13 residues. The CDR3: CASSRVDTDTQYF. CDR3 nucleotides: TGTGCCAGTAGTCGGGTTGACACAGATACGCAGTATTTT.

This clone was observed a few times. The chain is built from TRBV27 and TRBJ2-1; D perhaps matches TRBD2 (6 bases). The V and J ends lost 6 bases and 4 bases respectively, with 13 bases between them. CDR1 and CDR2 (germline): MNHEY, SMNVEV (reference sequence). CDR3 length equals 14 residues. This chain's CDR3 is CASRPPGRYNEQFF. CDR3 coding DNA: TGTGCCAGCAGACCTCCCGGGAGATACAATGAGCAGTTCTTC.

This clone has a handful of counts. This sequence joins TRBV10-1 and TRBJ1-2, with D perhaps TRBD1 (6 bases). The V gene's germline CDR1 is WNHNN and CDR2 SYGVQD (reference sequence). The length of the CDR3 is 14 residues. The V gene lost 6 bases and the J gene lost 5 bases, with 16 bases spanning the gap. This chain's CDR3 is CASSPTGTSYGYTF. In nucleotides, the CDR3 is TGCGCCAGCAGCCCCACCGGGACATCGTATGGCTACACCTTC.

The chain uses TRBV6-5 and TRBJ2-7, with TRBD2 matching over 12 bases. Trimming at V came to 7 bases and at J to 3 bases, leaving 4 bases not matched to a gene. Looked up from germline, CDR1 is MNHEY and CDR2 is SVGAGI. This CDR3 has 14 residues. The CDR3 protein is CASTTSGGYYEQYF. In DNA, the CDR3 is TGTGCCAGCACAACTAGCGGGGGGTACTACGAGCAGTACTTC.

The J gene is TRBJ2-5, the V gene TRBV24-1, with D tentatively TRBD2 (5 bases). The CDR3 spans 14 residues. V lost 2 bases and J lost 5, with 11 bases in between. The germline V gene encodes CDR1 KGHDR and CDR2 SFDVKD. CDR3 nucleotides: TGTGCCACCAGTGATTCTGGCGGCGGGGAGACCCAGTACTTC. Translation: CATSDSGGGETQYF.

This chain connects TRBV5-4 to TRBJ1-4, with 7 bases lining up with TRBD1. Trimming at V came to 4 bases and at J to 4 bases, leaving 7 bases not matched to a gene. This CDR3 has 15 residues. Germline V gene data show CDR1 as SGHNT and CDR2 as YYREEE (reference sequence). The CDR3 loop reads CASSGETGFNEKLFF. Here the CDR3 DNA reads TGTGCCAGCAGCGGTGAGACAGGGTTTAATGAAAAACTGTTTTTT.

This clone was recorded only once. The chain employs TRBV9 and TRBJ1-1; no definite D call. This CDR3 region has 15 residues. The germline V gene has CDR1 SGDLS and CDR2 YYNGEE. Deletions cut 0 bases from V and 1 base from J, with 10 bases between. The CDR3 sequence is CASSVGYSGNTEAFF. The CDR3 coding sequence is TGTGCCAGCAGCGTAGGTTACAGTGGGAACACTGAAGCTTTCTTT.

This sequence joins TRBV15 and TRBJ1-4; D is ambiguous. Germline CDR1 and CDR2: LNHNV and YYDKDF (reference sequence). The CDR3 has 14 amino acids. The ends were cut back, 1 base at V and 5 bases at J, with 8 bases in the middle. CDR3 loop: CATSRALENEKLFF. The DNA for the CDR3 is TGTGCCACCAGCAGAGCGTTAGAGAATGAAAAACTGTTTTTT.

The CDR3 nucleotides are TGCGCCAGCAGCTTGGTGTCGACAGCTGAAGCTTTCTTT. Translation: CASSLVSTAEAFF. The chain joins TRBV5-1 to TRBJ1-1; a possible D gene is TRBD1 (5 bases). With 0 bases removed from V and 6 bases from J, the gap between germline ends came to 9 bases. Germline-derived CDR1 and CDR2 are SGHRS and YFSETQ. There are 13 residues in the CDR3.

This clone was found a few times. The chain has TRBV13 and TRBJ1-2; D not certain. CDR1 PRHDT and CDR2 FYEKMQ come from the germline V gene (reference sequence). The CDR3 runs to 13 residues. The V gene lost 0 bases and the J gene lost 9 bases, with 11 bases spanning the gap. CDR3 nucleotide sequence: TGTGCCAGCAGCTTAGGCCGACAAGTAAGCTACACCTTC. Amino acid sequence: CASSLGRQVSYTF.

The CDR3 coding sequence is TGTGCCAGCAGTTTACCGAAGGGGGCCGAGCAGTACTTC. Translating gives CASSLPKGAEQYF. The chain recombines TRBV28 with TRBJ2-7; 7 bases line up with TRBD1. The CDR3 length is 13 residues. The germline CDR1 and CDR2 sequences are MDHEN and SYDVKM. With V trimmed by 2 bases and J by 6 bases, 4 bases remained unmatched.

This rearrangement joins TRBV3-1 (or the pseudogene TRBV3-2) to TRBJ1-1; D call uncertain. Germline CDR1 LGHDT, CDR2 YNNKEL (reference sequence). Trimming pared 4 bases from V and 3 bases from J, leaving 15 bases between. This CDR3 has 15 amino acids. In DNA, the CDR3 is TGTGCCAGCAGCCCTGAATGGAACAGCCACACTGAAGCTTTCTTT. Translating gives CASSPEWNSHTEAFF.

This chain uses TRBV21-1 with TRBJ1-6; whether TRBD1, the table's D call, matches the DNA was not checked. TRBV21-1 is a pseudogene locus. The CDR3 is 13 amino acids. CDR3 bases: TGTGCCAGCAGCAAGACAGCACCTTCACCCCTCCACTTT. It encodes CASSKTAPSPLHF.

The chain carries TRBV14 and TRBJ2-5; D is unresolved. Germline V lookup: CDR1 SGHDN, CDR2 FVKESK. V was clipped by 4 bases and J by 0 bases, with 15 bases between them. The CDR3 runs to 16 residues. CDR3 DNA sequence: TGTGCCAGCAGCCCTATGGAGCCCATAAACCAAGAGACCCAGTACTTC. Amino acids: CASSPMEPINQETQYF.

The chain joins TRBV7-8 to TRBJ1-5; D possibly corresponds to TRBD1 (5 bases). This CDR3 is built from 16 residues. In germline, CDR1 is SGHVS, CDR2 FQNEAQ. V was trimmed by 1 base and J by 0 bases, leaving 10 bases between them. The CDR3 protein is CASSLERQGSNQPQHF. Written as DNA, the CDR3 is TGTGCCAGCAGCTTAGAGCGCCAGGGTAGCAATCAGCCCCAGCATTTT.

This clone was observed a few times. This chain links TRBV24-1 with TRBJ2-2, with 12 bases lining up with TRBD1. CDR3 size: 18 residues. V lost 7 bases, J lost 4 bases, and 12 bases stayed unmatched. Germline lookup yields CDR1 KGHDR and CDR2 SFDVKD. CDR3 residues: CATSRHSGTGGSTGELFF. CDR3 coding DNA: TGTGCCACCAGCCGCCACAGTGGGACAGGGGGCAGCACCGGGGAGCTGTTTTTT.

This clone was observed a handful of times. The chain joins TRBV2 to TRBJ2-7; 9 bases are shared with TRBD1. This CDR3 is 14 amino acids long. The germline CDR1 and CDR2 sequences are SNHLY and FYNNEI. V shed 7 bases, J shed 3 bases, and the junction held 7 bases outside the gene matches. This CDR3 reads CASKVDRGIYEQYF. The CDR3 DNA follows: TGTGCCAGCAAAGTTGACAGGGGGATCTACGAGCAGTACTTC.

The CDR3 DNA is TGTGCCAGCTCATCTCTATTTTCAGGGCGCACTGAAGCTTTCTTT. Encoded protein: CASSSLFSGRTEAFF. The chain recombines TRBV18 with TRBJ1-1; tentative D call: TRBD1 (5 bases). Germline-derived CDR1 and CDR2 are KGHSH and LQKENI. V was trimmed by 5 bases and J by 4 bases, leaving 17 bases between them. The CDR3 is 15 residues long.

This clone was seen only a few times. This chain joins TRBV10-2 and TRBJ1-1; D not resolved. Germline CDR1 reads WSHSY; CDR2 reads SAAADI. V dropped 2 bases and J dropped 4 bases, with 11 bases sitting between them. This CDR3 has 14 residues. The CDR3 is CASSEDWRVTEAFF. CDR3 sequence (DNA): TGCGCCAGCAGTGAGGATTGGAGGGTCACTGAAGCTTTCTTT.

This rearrangement joins TRBV11-2 to TRBJ1-1; perhaps TRBD1 as D (6 bases). Trimming removed 1 base at V and 8 bases at J, with 11 bases between. The CDR3 has 13 residues. CDR1 and CDR2 (germline): SGHAT, FQNNGV. The CDR3 loop is CASSLALDREAFF. Written as DNA, the CDR3 is TGTGCCAGCAGCTTAGCCCTTGACAGGGAAGCTTTCTTT.

Ten or more counts support this clone. This rearrangement joins TRBV24-1 to TRBJ2-3; TRBD2 aligns across 10 bases. The germline V gene encodes CDR1 KGHDR and CDR2 SFDVKD. The CDR3 is made up of 17 amino acids. V lost 5 bases and J lost 2; bases outside the gene matches: 9. The CDR3 nucleotides are TGTGCCACCAGTGGGTTAGCGGGGGGCTTTCACACAGATACGCAGTATTTT. It is translated as CATSGLAGGFHTDTQYF.

The chain joins TRBV6-5 to TRBJ1-1, with D perhaps matching TRBD1 (6 bases). The germline CDR1 and CDR2 sequences are MNHEY and SVGAGI. This CDR3 is built from 14 residues. V shed 7 bases and J shed 0 bases, with 12 bases lying between them. DNA of the CDR3: TGTGCCAGCACCGGGACAAACATGAACACTGAAGCTTTCTTT. Translation gives CASTGTNMNTEAFF.

This clone has a single count. This chain links TRBV11-2 with TRBJ2-1; TRBD2 matches 7 bases. V was pared by 4 bases and J by 4 bases, with 10 bases of the junction left unmatched. CDR1 is SGHAT, CDR2 FQNNGV, per germline. The CDR3 has 16 residues. The CDR3 DNA is TGTGCCAGCAGCTCCCGACTAAGCGGGGAATACAATGAGCAGTTCTTC. It is translated as CASSSRLSGEYNEQFF.

V is TRBV7-9 and J is TRBJ2-3, with D maybe TRBD1 (6 bases). This CDR3 is 14 amino acids long. The germline V and J ends were trimmed by 3 bases and 2 bases, with 9 bases remaining between them. Germline loops: CDR1 SEHNR, CDR2 FQNEAQ (reference sequence). This CDR3 reads CASSFGQPTDTQYF. In DNA form, the CDR3 reads TGTGCCAGCAGCTTCGGACAGCCCACAGATACGCAGTATTTT. Full variable domain (rest looked up from reference TRBV7-9 and TRBJ2-3): DTGVSQNPRHKITKRGQNVTFRCDPISEHNRLYWYRQTLGQGPEFLTYFQNEAQLEKSRLLSDRFSAERPKGSFSTLEIQRTEQGDSAMYLCASSFGQPTDTQYFGPGTRLTVL.

J is TRBJ2-7 and V is TRBV4-1; 12 bases fit TRBD2. The CDR3 consists of 18 residues. Germline V gives CDR1 MGHRA, CDR2 YSYEKL. V was clipped by 4 bases and J by 3 bases; unmatched bases: 13. This CDR3 is CASSRKTSGGLSDYEQYF. The DNA of the CDR3 is TGCGCCAGCAGCCGGAAGACTAGCGGGGGCCTCTCAGACTACGAGCAGTACTTC.

The chain uses TRBV11-2 and TRBJ2-5, with a tentative D call TRBD2 (6 bases). The CDR3 contains 19 residues. Germline V gives CDR1 SGHAT, CDR2 FQNNGV. The V and J ends lost 5 bases and 0 bases respectively, with 25 bases between them. The CDR3: CASSTRDSTVPHYQETQYF. CDR3 nucleotides: TGTGCCAGCAGCACCCGGGACTCCACGGTGCCCCACTACCAAGAGACCCAGTACTTC. The whole variable domain, filled in from reference TRBV11-2 and TRBJ2-5, reads EAGVAQSPRYKIIEKRQSVAFWCNPISGHATLYWYQQILGQGPKLLIQFQNNGVVDDSQLPKDRFSAERLKGVDSTLKIQPAKLEDSAVYLCASSTRDSTVPHYQETQYFGPGTRLLVL.

The V and J genes are TRBV5-1 and TRBJ1-6; D not certain. Looked up from germline, CDR1 is SGHRS and CDR2 is YFSETQ. The germline V and J ends were trimmed by 4 bases and 0 bases, with 5 bases remaining between them. This CDR3 has 14 amino acids. The CDR3 protein is CASSLSSYNSPLHF. The CDR3 DNA is TGCGCCAGCAGCCTGAGCTCCTATAATTCACCCCTCCACTTT.

The rearrangement links TRBV12-3 or TRBV12-4 to TRBJ2-5, with a possible D match to TRBD2 (6 bases). V was pared by 6 bases and J by 4 bases, with 12 bases between. This CDR3 has 13 residues. CDR3 DNA sequence: TGTGCCAGCAGGGCGGGACTCTCAGAGACCCAGTACTTC. This translates into CASRAGLSETQYF.

The CDR3 region has the DNA TGTGCCAGCAGCTTGGTAGGGGCTTATTCACCCCTCCACTTT. Translating it yields CASSLVGAYSPLHF. The J gene is TRBJ1-6, the V gene TRBV5-6; tentatively, D is TRBD1 (5 bases). In germline, CDR1 is SGHDT, CDR2 YYEEEE. The germline V and J ends were trimmed by 0 bases and 8 bases, with 9 bases remaining between them. This CDR3 spans 14 amino acids. Supplemented by reference TRBV5-6 and TRBJ1-6, the full variable domain reads DAGVTQSPTHLIKTRGQQVTLRCSPKSGHDTVSWYQQALGQGPQFIFQYYEEEERQRGNFPDRFSGHQFPNYSSELNVNALLLGDSALYLCASSLVGAYSPLHFGNGTRLTVT.

V usage is TRBV11-3 and J usage is TRBJ2-5; 15 bases are a match to TRBD2. Germline lookup yields CDR1 SGHNT and CDR2 YENEEA. V was pared by 2 bases and J by 3 bases, with 1 base of the junction left unmatched. This CDR3 region has 16 residues. Written as DNA, the CDR3 is TGTGCCAGCAGCTTAAGGACTAGCGGGGGGGAAGAGACCCAGTACTTC. It encodes CASSLRTSGGEETQYF.